This T cell receptor (beta chain) was obtained from a study of beta chain features in type 1 diabetes. The overall study: Sorted cell examination encompassed approximately 110 million cells across all samples. Study-wide points: An over-representation of cells with high TCR expression could result from cDNA sequencing. TCRB CDR3s were moderately but significantly shorter in Type 1 diabetes patients in all four CD4+ subsets.

This clone was seen more than once but under ten times. As yet, its antigen is unknown. Expressed TCRB transcripts were sequenced because the entire RNA isolate underwent reverse transcription. Method: immunoSEQ multiplex PCR; TCRdb's copy keeps in-frame clones and lacks some. This sample yields roughly 260,000 clones, of which roughly a tenth are seen a single time; around 0.015% belongs to the top ten. CD45RO/CCR7/CD25/CD127/CD95/CD27 sorting isolated CD4+ naive, central memory, regulatory and stem cell-like memory cells. Sorting produced populations that all topped 98% purity. With 0 bases removed from V and 6 bases from J, the gap between germline ends came to 15 bases. The length of the CDR3 is 15 residues. The germline V gene encodes CDR1 SEHNR and CDR2 FQNEAQ (reference sequence).

The origin of this receptor is a man in his thirties or forties with type 1 diabetes. The sequencing input was naive CD4+ T cells from blood. V and J are TRBV7-9 and TRBJ2-7, with a weak D call TRBD1 (6 bases). The chain's CDR3 is CASSLALGGFGEQYF. CDR3 nucleotides: TGTGCCAGCAGCTTAGCTCTAGGGGGATTTGGCGAGCAGTACTTC.